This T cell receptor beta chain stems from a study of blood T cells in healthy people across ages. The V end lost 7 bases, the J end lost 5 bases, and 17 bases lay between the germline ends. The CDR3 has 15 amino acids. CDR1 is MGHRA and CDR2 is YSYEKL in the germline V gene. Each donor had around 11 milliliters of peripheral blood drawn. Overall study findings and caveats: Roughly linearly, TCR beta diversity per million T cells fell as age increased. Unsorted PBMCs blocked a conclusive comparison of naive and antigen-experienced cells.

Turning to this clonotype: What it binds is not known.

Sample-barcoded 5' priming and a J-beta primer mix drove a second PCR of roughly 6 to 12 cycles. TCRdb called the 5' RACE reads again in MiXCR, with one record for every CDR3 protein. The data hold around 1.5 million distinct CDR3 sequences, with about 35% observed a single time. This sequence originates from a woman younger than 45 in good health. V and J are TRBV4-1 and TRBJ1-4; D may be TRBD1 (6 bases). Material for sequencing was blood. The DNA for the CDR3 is TGCGCCAGCAACGACCGACAGGCGATCAATGAAAAACTGTTTTTT. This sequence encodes CASNDRQAINEKLFF.